These 27 T cell receptor beta chains came from one sample sequenced in a study of blood T cell repertoires in COVID-19. Libraries were prepared by immunoSEQ multiplex PCR; TCRdb keeps only in-frame clonotypes and omits some of them. The repertoire holds 250,000 to 300,000 clones, with more than 80% as singletons. Source material: peripheral blood. These receptors all come from a woman in her 50s with COVID-19, enrolled during active disease.

As for this clone: Other DNA sequences of this sample code for an identical CDR3. The CDR3 loop reads CASSSSGSSYNEQFF. The CDR3, as DNA: TGCGCCAGCAGCTCTAGCGGAAGCTCCTACAATGAGCAGTTCTTC. This chain joins TRBV5-1 and TRBJ2-1, with 7 bases aligning to TRBD2. The CDR3 consists of 15 residues. Looked up from germline, CDR1 is SGHRS and CDR2 is YFSETQ. Trimming cost V 3 bases and J 0 bases; bases outside gene matches: 3. The full variable domain, in which reference TRBV5-1 and TRBJ2-1 provide the parts outside the CDR3, is KAGVTQTPRYLIKTRGQQVTLSCSPISGHRSVSWYQQTPGQGLQFLFEYFSETQRNKGNFPGRFSGRQFSNSRSEMNVSTLELGDSALYLCASSSSGSSYNEQFFGPGTRLTVL.

This chain joins TRBV7-2 and TRBJ2-3, with 8 bases fitting TRBD2. The CDR3 is made up of 16 amino acids. V lost 4 bases and J lost 4; bases outside the gene matches: 10. CDR1 is SGHTA, CDR2 FQGNSA, per germline. The CDR3 here is CASSSGAGAGADTQYF. The CDR3 nucleotides read TGTGCCAGCAGCTCGGGGGCAGGAGCGGGAGCAGATACGCAGTATTTT.

This rearrangement joins TRBV3-1 (or the pseudogene TRBV3-2) to TRBJ1-2; TRBD1 aligns across 9 bases. Trimming at V came to 0 bases and at J to 7 bases, leaving 6 bases not matched to a gene. The CDR3 has 15 residues. Germline lookup yields CDR1 LGHDT and CDR2 YNNKEL (reference sequence). DNA for the CDR3: TGTGCCAGCAGCCAAGATCCGTACAGGGGGCCTGGCTACACCTTC. Its translation: CASSQDPYRGPGYTF.

The genes are TRBV7-2 and TRBJ2-5; maybe TRBD2 (5 bases). CDR1 and CDR2 (germline): SGHTA, FQGNSA. There are 15 residues in the CDR3. V was cut by 1 base and J by 7 bases, with 16 bases left in between. CDR3 in DNA: TGTGCCAGCAGCTTAGAGGGTATAAGGGCGGGGACCCAGTACTTC. It specifies CASSLEGIRAGTQYF.

The CDR3 here is CASNSDRVGSPLHF. The CDR3, as DNA: TGTGCCAGCAACTCGGACAGGGTTGGTTCACCCCTCCACTTT. This chain joins TRBV5-4 and TRBJ1-6; the match to TRBD1 covers 8 bases. The CDR3 contains 14 residues. Germline CDR1 SGHNT, CDR2 YYREEE (reference sequence). J gave up 9 bases and V 6 bases, and 8 bases lay outside the gene matches. Filled out from reference TRBV5-4 and TRBJ1-6, the complete variable domain reads ETGVTQSPTHLIKTRGQQVTLRCSSQSGHNTVSWYQQALGQGPQFIFQYYREEENGRGNFPPRFSGLQFPNYSSELNVNALELDDSALYLCASNSDRVGSPLHFGNGTRLTVT.

This chain links TRBV14 with TRBJ1-1, with TRBD1 identical over 8 bases. This CDR3 has 14 residues. Trimming took 2 bases from V and 6 from J; bases not matched to a gene: 5. Germline V gives CDR1 SGHDN, CDR2 FVKESK. The CDR3 region is CASSQPGGGSEAFF. The DNA for the CDR3 is TGTGCCAGCAGCCAACCAGGGGGCGGCTCTGAAGCTTTCTTT.

This clone appeared once. This chain joins TRBV29-1 and TRBJ1-1, with D uncertain. Trimming removed 3 bases at V and 4 bases at J, with 12 bases between. Germline lookup yields CDR1 SQVTM and CDR2 ANQGSEA. The CDR3 is 13 residues long. DNA of the CDR3: TGCAGCGTTGAGCGGGGTAGAGGCACTGAAGCTTTCTTT. Its protein product is CSVERGRGTEAFF.

This clone has only one observation. This specimen includes other DNA sequences encoding the same CDR3. This chain links TRBV11-3 with TRBJ2-3; 9 bases agree with TRBD2. V dropped 1 base and J dropped 2; count of bases not matched to a gene: 1. Germline V gene sequence: CDR1 SGHNT, CDR2 YENEEA. The CDR3 contains 15 residues. CDR3 DNA sequence: TGTGCCAGCAGCTTAGGGACTAGCGTCACAGATACGCAGTATTTT. Protein sequence: CASSLGTSVTDTQYF.

The chain links TRBV5-4 to TRBJ1-2; no clear D. CDR1 and CDR2 (germline): SGHNT, YYREEE (reference sequence). The CDR3 is 13 residues long. V was shortened by 1 base and J by 8 bases, with 12 bases between the two germline ends. The DNA for the CDR3 is TGTGCCAGCAGCTTGCCCAAAGCGGGGGGCTACACCTTC. It is translated as CASSLPKAGGYTF. Full variable domain (rest looked up from reference TRBV5-4 and TRBJ1-2): ETGVTQSPTHLIKTRGQQVTLRCSSQSGHNTVSWYQQALGQGPQFIFQYYREEENGRGNFPPRFSGLQFPNYSSELNVNALELDDSALYLCASSLPKAGGYTFGSGTRLTVV.

CDR3 coding DNA: TGCAGCGTGTCCGCGCGGGGGCTTTATGGCTACACCTTC. Its translation: CSVSARGLYGYTF. V gene TRBV29-1 combines with J gene TRBJ1-2; possible D gene TRBD1, 6 bases. The CDR3 is made up of 13 amino acids. Trimming took off 6 bases at V and 5 bases at J, with 16 bases between the two ends. Per the germline V gene, CDR1 is SQVTM and CDR2 is ANQGSEA.

The chain carries TRBV19 and TRBJ1-6; D unresolved. Germline V lookup: CDR1 LNHDA, CDR2 SQIVND (reference sequence). The CDR3 loop spans 14 amino acids. V was pared by 5 bases and J by 5 bases, with 10 bases between. CDR3 DNA: TGTGCCAGTAGTGCCGTAGTGAATAATTCACCCCTCCACTTT. Its translation is CASSAVVNNSPLHF.

V gene TRBV7-9 combines with J gene TRBJ2-1; 8 bases line up with TRBD1. Trimming at V came to 4 bases and at J to 1 base, leaving 3 bases not matched to a gene. CDR1 SEHNR and CDR2 FQNEAQ come from the germline V gene (reference sequence). This CDR3 has 15 residues. The CDR3 protein is CASSSGQGSYNEQFF. CDR3 in DNA: TGTGCCAGCAGCTCAGGACAGGGATCCTACAATGAGCAGTTCTTC.

This chain links TRBV6-5 with TRBJ2-7; 8 nucleotides line up with TRBD1. The V gene's germline CDR1 is MNHEY and CDR2 SVGAGI. This CDR3 region has 15 residues. With V trimmed by 0 bases and J by 3 bases, 4 bases remained unmatched. This CDR3 is CASSYSWTGFYEQYF. The CDR3 DNA is TGTGCCAGCAGTTACTCCTGGACAGGGTTCTACGAGCAGTACTTC.

This chain uses TRBV3-1 (or the pseudogene TRBV3-2) with TRBJ1-2; perhaps TRBD1 as D (6 bases). Germline V gene lookup returns CDR1 LGHDT and CDR2 YNNKEL (reference sequence). CDR3 length: 14 residues. V gave up 4 bases and J gave up 6 bases, with 15 bases separating them. The CDR3 nucleotides read TGTGCCAGCAGCCGGTACAGGGAAGGCGATGGCTACACCTTC. It codes for CASSRYREGDGYTF.

The chain couples TRBV29-1 to TRBJ1-2; 7 nucleotides line up with TRBD1. The V segment lost 4 bases and the J segment 6 bases; nucleotides outside the gene matches: 5. CDR3 length: 12 residues. Germline-derived CDR1 and CDR2 are SQVTM and ANQGSEA. The CDR3 loop is CSVAGTADGYTF. In DNA form, the CDR3 reads TGCAGCGTTGCTGGGACAGCAGATGGCTACACCTTC.

This chain links TRBV29-1 with TRBJ1-4, with 8 nucleotides matching TRBD1. The CDR3 consists of 14 residues. With V trimmed by 6 bases and J by 2 bases, 5 bases remained unmatched. Germline V lookup: CDR1 SQVTM, CDR2 ANQGSEA. The CDR3 DNA sequence: TGCAGCGTAAAGACAGGGGTGACTAATGAAAAACTGTTTTTT. Translation gives CSVKTGVTNEKLFF.

The gene calls are TRBV2 and TRBJ2-7; 7 bases agree with TRBD2. The CDR3 has 13 amino acids. V shed 6 bases and J 1 base; nucleotides not matched to a gene: 3. CDR1 SNHLY and CDR2 FYNNEI come from the germline V gene. The CDR3 here is CASSPSGSYEQYF. The CDR3 DNA reads as TGTGCCAGCAGCCCTAGCGGTTCCTACGAGCAGTACTTC.

The rearrangement joins TRBV30 to TRBJ2-1; maybe TRBD2 (6 bases). This CDR3 region has 13 residues. V lost 8 bases to trimming and J lost 3 bases, with 14 bases between them. CDR1 and CDR2 (germline): GTSNPN, SVGIG (reference sequence). The CDR3 nucleotides are TGTGCCCTGGCCGTGACTAGCTACAATGAGCAGTTCTTC. The encoded protein is CALAVTSYNEQFF.

CDR3 sequence reads: CASSQEGGQGAHEQYF. The CDR3 nucleotides are TGTGCCAGCAGCCAAGAGGGAGGACAGGGAGCCCACGAGCAGTACTTC. The J gene is TRBJ2-7, the V gene TRBV14; 8 bases line up with TRBD1. The trim removed 0 bases at V and 5 bases at J, leaving 9 bases unmatched. Germline CDR1 and CDR2: SGHDN and FVKESK. This CDR3 is built from 16 residues.

This chain's CDR3 is CASSLGGTGHYEQYF. As DNA, the CDR3 is TGTGCCAGCAGCTTAGGCGGGACAGGGCACTACGAGCAGTACTTC. This chain joins TRBV7-2 and TRBJ2-7; 9 nucleotides align to TRBD1. The germline V gene has CDR1 SGHTA and CDR2 FQGNSA. The trim removed 1 base at V and 3 bases at J, leaving 4 bases unmatched. CDR3 length: 15 amino acids.

CDR3 residues: CASKELAGVGVTQYF. In nucleotides, the CDR3 is TGTGCCAGCAAAGAACTAGCGGGAGTCGGGGTTACGCAGTATTTT. V usage is TRBV2 and J usage is TRBJ2-3; 11 positions match TRBD2. Germline CDR1 and CDR2: SNHLY and FYNNEI. This CDR3 comprises 15 residues. V gave up 7 bases and J gave up 8 bases; unmatched junction bases: 11.

V gene TRBV11-3 combines with J gene TRBJ2-3; D may be TRBD1 (6 bases). V lost 5 bases to trimming and J lost 0 bases, with 12 bases between them. This CDR3 has 15 residues. The germline V gene encodes CDR1 SGHNT and CDR2 YENEEA. The CDR3 loop is CASSPTGTSTDTQYF. The CDR3 DNA reads TGTGCCAGCAGCCCAACAGGGACCAGCACAGATACGCAGTATTTT.

The chain employs TRBV3-1 (or the pseudogene TRBV3-2) and TRBJ1-6; a weak D match, TRBD1 (5 bases). The CDR3 is made up of 15 amino acids. Germline V gene data show CDR1 as LGHDT and CDR2 as YNNKEL (reference sequence). V was cut by 4 bases and J by 0 bases, with 7 bases left in between. CDR3 region: CASSPGRSYNSPLHF. In DNA, the CDR3 is TGTGCCAGCAGCCCAGGGCGCTCCTATAATTCACCCCTCCACTTT.

V is TRBV30 and J is TRBJ2-1; 12 bases match TRBD1. Germline loops: CDR1 GTSNPN, CDR2 SVGIG (reference sequence). This CDR3 contains 15 residues. V was pared by 1 base and J by 8 bases, with 6 bases of the junction left unmatched. The CDR3 region has the DNA TGTGCCTGGAGTGCAGGGACAGGGGGCTTGGATGAGCAGTTCTTC. Its protein product is CAWSAGTGGLDEQFF.

The genes are TRBV7-2 and TRBJ1-1; TRBD1 might be the D (5 bases). The CDR3 is made up of 14 amino acids. Looked up from germline, CDR1 is SGHTA and CDR2 is FQGNSA. Trimming cost V 2 bases and J 2 bases, with 9 bases left between them. The CDR3 loop reads CASSLRGDNTEAFF. DNA of the CDR3: TGTGCCAGCAGCTTACGGGGGGATAACACTGAAGCTTTCTTT.

The chain is built from TRBV19 and TRBJ2-5; D possibly corresponds to TRBD1 (7 bases). CDR1 LNHDA and CDR2 SQIVND come from the germline V gene (reference sequence). The CDR3 has 14 amino acids. V was clipped by 6 bases and J by 7 bases, with 18 bases between them. In DNA form, the CDR3 reads TGTGCCAGTAGCCCACTCACCCAGGGGGGGACCCAGTACTTC. This encodes CASSPLTQGGTQYF.

The chain links TRBV24-1 to TRBJ2-1; tentative D call: TRBD1 (6 bases). This CDR3 is 15 amino acids long. Deletions cut 7 bases from V and 0 bases from J, with 12 bases between. Germline values: CDR1 KGHDR, CDR2 SFDVKD. CDR3 coding DNA: TGTGCCACCAGAAAGGACAGCACCTCCTACAATGAGCAGTTCTTC. Encoded protein: CATRKDSTSYNEQFF.